This TCR beta chain emerged from a study of blood T cell repertoires in COVID-19. Study-level information: From T cells, B-cell-depleted T cells, or PBMCs came the material, which was cDNA or gDNA.

Original analysis: Estimated nucleated cell counts came from reference gene primer amplification. The table came from immunoSEQ multiplex PCR; TCRdb's copy has only in-frame clones and leaves some out. V and J calls and clone size are given by that table; D and trimming were obtained from the DNA. Here the sample spans 77,000 or so clones, roughly 70% being singletons. V shed 2 bases and J shed 4 bases, with 6 bases lying between them. The CDR3 loop spans 13 amino acids. The germline V gene has CDR1 SGHDN and CDR2 FVKESK. The chain has TRBV14 and TRBJ1-5; D is unresolved. This clonotype originated in a human donor with acute or convalescent COVID-19. The donor label of this sample is uncertain. Sequences were obtained from peripheral blood. CDR3 in DNA: TGTGCCAGCAGCCAACAGAGGAATCAGCCCCAGCATTTT. It yields the protein CASSQQRNQPQHF. The full variable domain, its missing parts supplied by reference TRBV14 and TRBJ1-5, is EAGVTQFPSHSVIEKGQTVTLRCDPISGHDNLYWYRRVMGKEIKFLLHFVKESKQDESGMPNNRFLAERTGGTYSTLKVQPAELEDSGVYFCASSQQRNQPQHFGDGTRLSIL.